The present TCR beta chain was sequenced within a study of OX40 agonist ivuxolimab in advanced cancers. Data came from immunoSEQ multiplex PCR; TCRdb stores just in-frame clones and leaves some out. The sample yields around 28,000 clones, around 87% seen once. This CDR3 contains 15 residues. The germline gives CDR1 SGHTA, CDR2 FQGNSA. Trimming left V 1 base short and J 4 bases short, with 12 bases between. Specimen: CD4+ or CD8+ T cells sorted from blood, collected in a trial of the OX40 agonist ivuxolimab. The rearrangement joins TRBV7-2 to TRBJ2-3; a weak D match, TRBD1 (6 bases). The sequence came from an adult with an advanced solid tumor such as melanoma, head and neck, liver or kidney cancer. The CDR3 spells CASSLGGGEADTQYF. The DNA for the CDR3 is TGTGCCAGCAGCTTAGGAGGGGGTGAGGCAGATACGCAGTATTTT.